The clone carrying this T cell receptor beta chain has just one count. Then a second PCR, running roughly 7 to 11 cycles, was carried out with a sample-barcoded 5' primer and a J-beta primer mix. Each cDNA molecule received a tag from a template-switch adaptor that had 12 random nucleotides. From the 5' RACE reads, TCRdb called clonotypes with MiXCR, one entry per CDR3 protein. The sample has roughly 2 million distinct CDR3 sequences, roughly 50% seen once. Each donor gave about 9.3 milliliters of peripheral blood. Samples each yielded at least 6 micrograms of total RNA. The entry originates in a study of blood T cells in healthy people across ages. Germline CDR1 MNHEY, CDR2 SVGEGT. J lost 10 bases, V lost 6 bases, and 9 bases had no gene match. This CDR3 has 15 amino acids.

The sequenced sample was blood. The chain is built from TRBV6-2 or TRBV6-3 and TRBJ2-1, with TRBD2 matching 13 bases. This TCR was sampled from a woman aged 40 to 50 in good health. The CDR3 sequence: CASSETSGGATEQFF. In nucleotides, the CDR3 is TGTGCCAGCAGCGAAACTAGCGGGGGGGCCACCGAGCAGTTCTTC.